One and the same sample provided the 3 T cell receptor beta chains below, sequenced in a study of tumor-infiltrating lymphocytes in primary liver carcinoma. RNA isolated from unsorted whole blood supplied the blood RNA, with germline DNA also extracted. The input was approximately 0.45 ug total RNA; TCR beta cDNA was made from it with a constant-region primer. Nested multiplex PCR, run for three rounds with slightly modified ARM-PCR, yielded TCR beta libraries. With TRBV1-TRBV30 forward primers and a C-beta reverse primer, the first two PCR rounds were run for around 11 cycles each. TCRdb analysed the multiplex PCR reads with MiXCR anew, one entry per CDR3 protein. The data contain hundreds of thousands of distinct CDR3 sequences, around three fifths of them singletons. Sequencing input: peripheral blood. These receptors were collected from a woman aged 30 to 39 with primary liver carcinoma and hepatitis B virus infection.

At least ten counts were recorded for this clonotype. The chain has TRBV12-3 or TRBV12-4 and TRBJ2-3; D is unresolved. Trimming stripped 5 bases from V and 8 bases from J, with 8 bases between. This CDR3 has 11 amino acids. CDR3 sequence reads: CASSVKGTQYF. In DNA, the CDR3 is TGTGCCAGCAGTGTGAAGGGTACGCAGTATTTT.

There are a few counts of this clonotype. The chain joins TRBV5-6 to TRBJ2-1; D is uncertain. The V gene lost 0 bases and the J gene lost 1 base, with 5 bases spanning the gap. In germline, CDR1 is SGHDT, CDR2 YYEEEE. CDR3 length: 14 amino acids. CDR3: CASSLGVSYNEQFF. CDR3 DNA sequence: TGTGCCAGCAGCTTGGGGGTGTCCTACAATGAGCAGTTCTTC. Based on the CDR3 plus reference TRBV5-6 and TRBJ2-1, the full variable domain is DAGVTQSPTHLIKTRGQQVTLRCSPKSGHDTVSWYQQALGQGPQFIFQYYEEEERQRGNFPDRFSGHQFPNYSSELNVNALLLGDSALYLCASSLGVSYNEQFFGPGTRLTVL.

The gene calls are TRBV6-1 and TRBJ2-5, with D unclear. The CDR3 is 11 amino acids. CDR1 MNHNS and CDR2 SASEGT come from the germline V gene. Trimming shortened V by 2 bases and J by 14 bases, and 12 bases separated the two germline ends. Here the CDR3 reads CASSELRTYYF. In nucleotides, the CDR3 is TGTGCCAGCAGTGAATTAAGGACCTACTACTTC.